This TCR beta chain was observed in a study of Graves' ophthalmopathy and Graves' hyperthyroidism. Study-wide results and caveats: Blood also contained most of the expanded thyroid clonotypes above 0.001 frequency. At just under 71% sensitivity and 72.22% specificity, the model predicted progression of the ophthalmopathy.

Amplification from RNA transcripts yielded the TCR beta CDR3 regions. The library came from an HTBI-primed first-round RT-PCR and a second-round multiplex PCR. MiXCR, applied by TCRdb to the multiplex PCR reads, yields one record per CDR3 protein. Counted here are some 240,000 distinct CDR3 sequences, around 50% occurring once; the ten biggest clones make up approximately 44%. Excluded: other autoimmune disease, uncontrolled infection, pregnancy or lactation. A roughly 9.1 ml volume of fresh peripheral blood provided the PBMCs. About this clonotype itself: Its antigen is unidentified.

The germline V and J ends were trimmed by 5 bases and 2 bases, with 18 bases remaining between them. The CDR3 contains 16 residues. Germline assignment: CDR1 SGHAT and CDR2 FQNNGV. This clonotype originated in an adult man with Graves' ophthalmopathy. The source material was peripheral blood. V and J are TRBV11-2 and TRBJ2-5; D perhaps matches TRBD1 (5 bases). Here the CDR3 reads CASSRGALPLQETQYF. DNA for the CDR3: TGTGCCAGCAGCCGTGGGGCCCTGCCTTTGCAAGAGACCCAGTACTTC.